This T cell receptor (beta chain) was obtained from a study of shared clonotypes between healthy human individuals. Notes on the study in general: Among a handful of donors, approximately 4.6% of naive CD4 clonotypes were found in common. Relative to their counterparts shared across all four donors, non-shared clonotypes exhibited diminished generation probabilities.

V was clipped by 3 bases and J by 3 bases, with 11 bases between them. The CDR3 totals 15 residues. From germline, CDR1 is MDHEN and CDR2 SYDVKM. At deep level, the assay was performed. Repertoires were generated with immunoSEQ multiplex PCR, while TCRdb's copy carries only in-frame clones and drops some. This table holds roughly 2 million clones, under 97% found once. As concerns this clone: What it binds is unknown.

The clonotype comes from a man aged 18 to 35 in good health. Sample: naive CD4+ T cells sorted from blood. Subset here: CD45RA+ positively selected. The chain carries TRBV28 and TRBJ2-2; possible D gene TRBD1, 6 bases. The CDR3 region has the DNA TGTGCCAGCAGTTTGCCCAGGGGATACACCGGGGAGCTGTTTTTT. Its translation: CASSLPRGYTGELFF.